A selection of T cell receptor beta chains follows, all from one sample in a study of blood T cell repertoires in COVID-19. TCRdb keeps only in-frame clones here, not all; method: immunoSEQ multiplex PCR. The repertoire holds around 300,000 clones, nearly 90% seen once, with roughly 1% in the top ten. Sequencing used peripheral blood. The receptors here all came from a woman between 40 and 50 years old with COVID-19, enrolled during active disease. Both conserved end residues are part of each CDR3. Fields, in order: CDR3 protein, V gene, J gene.

CDR3: CASSPVSGAPTDTQYF
V: TRBV6-2/TRBV6-3
J: TRBJ2-3

CDR3: CASSLRQRNSPLHF
V: TRBV27
J: TRBJ1-6

CDR3: CASTLRTSGRATGGTDTQYF
V: TRBV27
J: TRBJ2-3

CDR3: CASSSMTGRETEAFF
V: TRBV5-1
J: TRBJ1-1

CDR3: CARSLHSNQPQHF
V: TRBV5-3
J: TRBJ1-5

CDR3: CASSVHPGQGAGGNQPQHF
V: TRBV9
J: TRBJ1-5

CDR3: CASSEANGDQPQHF
V: TRBV6-1
J: TRBJ1-5

CDR3: CATSDSRQLSYEQYF
V: TRBV24-1
J: TRBJ2-7

CDR3: CASSSDRPGEQYF
V: TRBV5-4
J: TRBJ2-7

CDR3: CASSPHTRDGGFEPQHF
V: TRBV19
J: TRBJ1-5

CDR3: CATSSSGGVSRYGYTF
V: TRBV15
J: TRBJ1-2

CDR3: CASSSSGQGHYGYTF
V: TRBV27
J: TRBJ1-2

CDR3: CASGSPGTGHDSGANVLTF
V: TRBV12-5
J: TRBJ2-6

CDR3: CASSPRLGDAPAKLFF
V: TRBV14
J: TRBJ1-4

CDR3: CASSQVSADTQYF
V: TRBV4-3
J: TRBJ2-3

CDR3: CASSLDRVSGANVLTF
V: TRBV9
J: TRBJ2-6